Below, 22 T cell receptor beta chains from the same sample are listed, as sequenced in a study of radiation and T cells in renal cell carcinoma. The repertoire was sequenced with immunoSEQ multiplex PCR; TCRdb's copy has only in-frame clones and lacks some. This table holds some 80,000 clones, 83% found once. The time point here: blood 4 weeks post-SBRT, at nephrectomy. Noted treatment: 15 Gy SBRT to primary tumor, nephrectomy 4 weeks later. Sequencing was performed on blood, taken from a patient whose treatment included radiotherapy and nephrectomy. The source of these receptors is a woman aged 55-70 years with renal cell carcinoma.

The chain combines TRBV4-1 with TRBJ1-4; D may be TRBD1 (6 bases). Germline-derived CDR1 and CDR2 are MGHRA and YSYEKL. V lost 1 base and J lost 8, with 17 bases in between. The CDR3 sequence is 16 residues long. This CDR3 is CASSQGDTGRWEKLFF. As DNA, the CDR3 is TGCGCCAGCAGCCAAGGAGATACAGGGAGGTGGGAAAAACTGTTTTTT.

The chain uses TRBV7-2 and TRBJ1-6; D perhaps matches TRBD1 (6 bases). The CDR3 contains 13 residues. The V end was cut by 4 bases, the J end by 9 bases, with 10 bases between. Germline values: CDR1 SGHTA, CDR2 FQGNSA. CDR3 DNA: TGTGCCAGCAGCTCGACAGGTTTTTCACCCCTCCACTTT. It encodes CASSSTGFSPLHF.

The V call is TRBV15, the J call TRBJ2-1; D ambiguous. The CDR3 is 15 amino acids. Trimming stripped 1 base from V and 5 bases from J, with 12 bases between. CDR1 is LNHNV and CDR2 is YYDKDF in the germline V gene (reference sequence). This chain's CDR3 is CATSRVEVRDNEQFF. CDR3 sequence (DNA): TGTGCCACCAGCAGAGTTGAGGTTCGGGACAATGAGCAGTTCTTC.

This clone was picked up one time. The chain carries TRBV19 and TRBJ2-3; TRBD1 matches at 7 bases. Germline V gene data show CDR1 as LNHDA and CDR2 as SQIVND (reference sequence). Losses at the gene ends were 5 bases for V and 0 bases for J; bases not matched to a gene: 14. The CDR3 is 18 residues long. CDR3 in DNA: TGTGCCAGTAGTGCGACAGGGCCTCGGCCGGGTAGCACAGATACGCAGTATTTT. This codes for CASSATGPRPGSTDTQYF.

This rearrangement joins TRBV27 to TRBJ1-5, with unresolved D. The germline CDR1 and CDR2 sequences are MNHEY and SMNVEV (reference sequence). The ends were cut back, 6 bases at V and 0 bases at J, with 12 bases in the middle. CDR3 length: 15 residues. The CDR3 spells CASSPPGISNQPQHF. In nucleotides, the CDR3 is TGTGCCAGCAGCCCCCCCGGAATTAGCAATCAGCCCCAGCATTTT.

The chain links TRBV5-5 to TRBJ1-2; no clear D gene. The CDR3 covers 15 residues. V lost 0 bases and J lost 0, with 9 bases in between. Looked up from germline, CDR1 is SGHKS and CDR2 is YYEKEE (reference sequence). CDR3 sequence (DNA): TGTGCCAGCAGCTTGGAAGCGGGTTCTAACTATGGCTACACCTTC. As protein: CASSLEAGSNYGYTF.

The chain uses TRBV7-9 and TRBJ2-2; TRBD1 aligns across 7 bases. Germline V gene lookup returns CDR1 SEHNR and CDR2 FQNEAQ (reference sequence). The CDR3 extends over 15 amino acids. V lost 0 bases, J lost 3 bases, and 1 base stayed unmatched. The CDR3 coding sequence is TGTGCCAGCAGCTTAGCAGGGGGCGACACCGGGGAGCTGTTTTTT. Protein: CASSLAGGDTGELFF.

CDR3 residues: CASSFGPISGNTIYF. CDR3 nucleotide sequence: TGTGCCAGCAGCTTTGGACCGATCTCTGGAAACACCATATATTTT. J is TRBJ1-3 and V is TRBV5-8; D gene ambiguous. The V end was cut by 2 bases, the J end by 0 bases, with 9 bases between. Germline loops: CDR1 SGHTS, CDR2 YDEGEE. The CDR3 covers 15 residues. The full variable domain, in which reference TRBV5-8 and TRBJ1-3 provide the parts outside the CDR3, is EAGVTQSPTHLIKTRGQQATLRCSPISGHTSVYWYQQALGLGLQFLLWYDEGEERNRGNFPPRFSGRQFPNYSSELNVNALELEDSALYLCASSFGPISGNTIYFGEGSWLTVV.

About this clone itself: The junction departs from germline at one end; a sequencing error may be responsible. V and J are TRBV27 and TRBJ2-7; possible D gene TRBD1, 7 bases. CDR3 length: 15 amino acids. Germline values: CDR1 MNHEY, CDR2 SMNVEV (reference sequence). The CDR3 region is CASSFQGGAWPIEHF. CDR3 nucleotide sequence: TGTGCCAGCAGTTTTCAGGGGGGAGCCTGGCCCATAGAACATTTC.

About this clone itself: This sample includes further DNA sequences coding for the same CDR3. The chain carries TRBV19 and TRBJ1-1; D remains ambiguous. CDR3 length equals 11 residues. Trimming stripped 5 bases from V and 2 bases from J, with 3 bases between. From germline, CDR1 is LNHDA and CDR2 SQIVND (reference sequence). DNA for the CDR3: TGTGCCAGTAGTCTTAACACTGAAGCTTTCTTT. Amino acid sequence: CASSLNTEAFF.

This chain connects TRBV6-5 to TRBJ1-1; D gene ambiguous. The ends were cut back, 0 bases at V and 10 bases at J, with 12 bases in the middle. The germline CDR1 and CDR2 sequences are MNHEY and SVGAGI. This CDR3 is built from 13 residues. Here the CDR3 DNA reads TGTGCCAGCAGTTACTCGAAGGGTAATGGAGCTTTCTTT. Encoded protein: CASSYSKGNGAFF.

This clone has only a few counts. The CDR3 sequence is CASSLSNQPQHF. For the CDR3, the DNA is TGTGCCAGCAGCTTAAGCAATCAGCCCCAGCATTTT. The J gene is TRBJ1-5, the V gene TRBV7-9; D not certain. CDR3 length: 12 amino acids. The V gene's germline CDR1 is SEHNR and CDR2 FQNEAQ (reference sequence). The V end was cut by 2 bases, the J end by 1 base, with 0 bases between.

The chain carries TRBV29-1 and TRBJ2-2, with 10 nucleotides matching TRBD1. The J segment lost 4 bases and the V segment lost 7 bases, leaving 6 bases of the junction unmatched. Germline-derived CDR1 and CDR2 are SQVTM and ANQGSEA. This CDR3 has 14 residues. CDR3 DNA sequence: TGCAGCGCCAGGACAGGGGGAAGCACCGGGGAGCTGTTTTTT. Amino acids: CSARTGGSTGELFF.

The chain is built from TRBV18 and TRBJ2-7; TRBD2 might be the D (5 bases). Germline CDR1 is KGHSH and CDR2 is LQKENI. CDR3 length equals 13 residues. V shed 3 bases and J shed 4 bases, with 10 bases lying between them. CDR3 protein: CASSPAPGYEQYF. Here the CDR3 DNA reads TGTGCCAGCTCACCTGCCCCGGGATACGAGCAGTACTTC.

This clone was counted once. This rearrangement joins TRBV6-1 to TRBJ1-6; no reliable D call. This CDR3 has 15 residues. The V gene's germline CDR1 is MNHNS and CDR2 SASEGT. Trimming took 6 bases from V and 0 from J, leaving 9 bases between them. DNA for the CDR3: TGTGCCAGCAGCAGTGGGAGCTCCTATAATTCACCCCTCCACTTT. This gives the protein CASSSGSSYNSPLHF.

V gene TRBV19 combines with J gene TRBJ2-7, with 9 bases that match TRBD1. V was clipped by 1 base and J by 6 bases; unmatched bases: 7. The CDR3 is 15 residues long. From germline, CDR1 is LNHDA and CDR2 SQIVND (reference sequence). CDR3 nucleotide sequence: TGTGCCAGTAGTATAGGGGGACAGGGCGCTCGCGAGCAGTACTTC. It encodes CASSIGGQGAREQYF.

CDR3 region: CSVGPYEEQFF. The CDR3 nucleotides read TGCAGTGTGGGGCCCTATGAGGAGCAGTTCTTC. J is TRBJ2-1 and V is TRBV20-1; a weak D match, TRBD1 (5 bases). Between the trimmed V and J ends, which lost 7 bases and 10 bases, there was a span of 14 bases. Germline lookup yields CDR1 DFQATT and CDR2 SNEGSKA (reference sequence). The CDR3 covers 11 residues.

The rearrangement links TRBV7-2 to TRBJ2-1, with 12 bases lining up with TRBD2. Germline CDR1 is SGHTA and CDR2 is FQGNSA. This CDR3 contains 19 residues. J was trimmed by 4 bases and V by 1 base; bases with no gene match: 11. CDR3 amino acids: CASSLESTASGREYNEQFF. The CDR3 DNA reads TGTGCCAGCAGCTTAGAAAGTACGGCTAGCGGGAGGGAGTACAATGAGCAGTTCTTC.

The V call is TRBV4-3, the J call TRBJ2-3, with a weak D call TRBD1 (6 bases). The CDR3 runs to 15 residues. The V and J ends lost 1 base and 3 bases respectively, with 11 bases between them. CDR1 LGHNA and CDR2 YSLEER come from the germline V gene. Here the CDR3 DNA reads TGCGCCAGCAGCCAAGGGCACAGGGTTACAGATACGCAGTATTTT. Translated: CASSQGHRVTDTQYF.

The J gene is TRBJ1-2, the V gene TRBV11-2; D unresolved. V lost 5 bases and J lost 1, with 11 bases in between. Germline V CDR1 and CDR2: SGHAT, FQNNGV. There are 14 residues in the CDR3. For the CDR3, the DNA is TGTGCCAGCAGCCCCCCCCGGGTTAACTATGGCTACACCTTC. Its translation is CASSPPRVNYGYTF.

This clone was seen only once. This rearrangement joins TRBV5-1 to TRBJ2-4; D not resolved. V was pared by 0 bases and J by 3 bases, with 7 bases between. Germline V gene data show CDR1 as SGHRS and CDR2 as YFSETQ. The CDR3 sequence is 14 residues long. CDR3 bases: TGCGCCAGCAGCTTGGAGGGCGTCAAAAACATTCAGTACTTC. The encoded protein is CASSLEGVKNIQYF.

This clone has more than one count but fewer than ten. This chain joins TRBV27 and TRBJ2-1, with 7 positions matching TRBD1. V shed 6 bases and J 6 bases; nucleotides not matched to a gene: 8. The CDR3 consists of 14 residues. Germline lookup yields CDR1 MNHEY and CDR2 SMNVEV (reference sequence). The CDR3 coding sequence is TGTGCCAGCAGGATAGCAGGGGGTCCCAATGAGCAGTTCTTC. Translated, it gives CASRIAGGPNEQFF.